This record concerns one T cell receptor (beta chain) sequence. Its antigen is as yet unknown. This CDR3 has 15 amino acids. Germline loops: CDR1 SQVTM, CDR2 ANQGSEA. V dropped 7 bases and J dropped 4 bases, with 20 bases sitting between them. 13 Jbeta primers and 60 Vbeta primers were used for the PCR. Sequencing used immunoSEQ multiplex PCR; TCRdb keeps in-frame clones, though not all of them. The sample carries approximately 190,000 clones, approximately 70% recorded once. The data are from a study of cytomegalovirus exposure and HLA in healthy donors. Study-level results: Reports showed the classifier diagnosing cytomegalovirus status with high specificity and sensitivity. Most observed TCR sequences were rare, whereas some public TCRs were detected in many donors. From TCR beta sequences, most subjects' HLA-A and HLA-B alleles were reportedly predicted accurately.

The V and J genes are TRBV29-1 and TRBJ2-1, with D perhaps TRBD2 (7 bases). Sequencing was carried out using PBMCs. The sequence came from a woman in her thirties in good health and CMV-seronegative. CDR3: CSAEGGEHQYNEQFF. The CDR3 DNA sequence: TGCAGCGCGGAGGGGGGGGAGCACCAGTACAATGAGCAGTTCTTC.